The 25 T cell receptor beta chains below all came from one sample that was sequenced in a study of T cell responses to AZD1222 COVID-19 vaccine. Profiled with immunoSEQ multiplex PCR; TCRdb holds only in-frame clones, not every one. The sample gives 100,000 to 150,000 clones, around nine tenths of which show up once; approximately 7.6% is in the top ten. The sample was peripheral blood, taken on day 0 of AZD1222 vaccination. Every receptor here comes from an adult in good health.

Remarks on this clone: Other DNA variants within this sample encode the same CDR3. The V and J genes are TRBV6-1 and TRBJ1-6, with D tentatively TRBD1 (5 bases). Germline V gene data show CDR1 as MNHNS and CDR2 as SASEGT. The CDR3 is 14 amino acids. V lost 2 bases, J lost 7 bases, and 9 bases lay in between. CDR3 bases: TGTGCCAGCAGTGAACGGGACCGGAATTCACCCCTCCACTTT. The encoded protein is CASSERDRNSPLHF.

Points on this clone: At one of its ends the junction is not consistent with the germline gene, which may arise from a read error. The chain has TRBV28 and TRBJ1-3; tentatively, D is TRBD1 (6 bases). The germline V gene has CDR1 MDHEN and CDR2 SYDVKM. This CDR3 is 13 amino acids long. The CDR3, as DNA: TGTGCCAGCAGTGAAAGTGCCGGGACAAGAAACACTTTT. Its translation: CASSESAGTRNTF.

The chain uses TRBV11-2 and TRBJ2-1, with TRBD2 matching 9 bases. Germline assignment: CDR1 SGHAT and CDR2 FQNNGV. V shed 5 bases and J 5 bases; nucleotides not matched to a gene: 10. CDR3 length: 16 residues. CDR3 coding DNA: TGTGCCAGCAGCCCCTTAAGACTAGCGGATAACAATGAGCAGTTCTTC. Residues: CASSPLRLADNNEQFF.

V and J are TRBV7-2 and TRBJ2-1; D is unresolved. Germline V CDR1 and CDR2: SGHTA, FQGNSA. The CDR3 contains 12 residues. The germline V and J ends were trimmed by 1 base and 6 bases, with 4 bases remaining between them. For the CDR3, the DNA is TGTGCCAGCAGCTTAGTCACCAATGAGCAGTTCTTC. Residues: CASSLVTNEQFF. Based on the CDR3 plus reference TRBV7-2 and TRBJ2-1, the full variable domain is GAGVSQSPSNKVTEKGKDVELRCDPISGHTALYWYRQSLGQGLEFLIYFQGNSAPDKSGLPSDRFSAERTGGSVSTLTIQRTQQEDSAVYLCASSLVTNEQFFGPGTRLTVL.

This clone was observed a single time. V is TRBV28 and J is TRBJ1-1; possibly TRBD1 for D (5 bases). Germline V gene lookup returns CDR1 MDHEN and CDR2 SYDVKM. V was shortened by 4 bases and J by 4 bases, with 16 bases between the two germline ends. The CDR3 runs to 15 residues. CDR3 sequence: CASSSQKWGSTEAFF. As DNA, the CDR3 is TGTGCCAGCAGTTCCCAGAAGTGGGGGAGCACTGAAGCTTTCTTT.

The J gene is TRBJ2-7, the V gene TRBV28; 10 positions agree with TRBD1. The ends lost 4 bases at V and 4 bases at J; junction bases unmatched: 7. Germline CDR1 MDHEN, CDR2 SYDVKM. The CDR3 is 15 residues long. This CDR3 reads CASSSRQGAWYEQYF. CDR3 DNA: TGTGCCAGCAGTTCTAGACAGGGGGCATGGTACGAGCAGTACTTC.

The genes are TRBV10-3 and TRBJ2-3; 7 nucleotides line up with TRBD2. CDR1 and CDR2 from the germline V gene are ENHRY and SYGVKD. With V trimmed by 10 bases and J by 3 bases, 10 bases remained unmatched. The CDR3 consists of 14 residues. CDR3 sequence: CATRAGVGTDTQYF. In nucleotides, the CDR3 is TGTGCCACGAGGGCGGGGGTTGGGACAGATACGCAGTATTTT.

The chain links TRBV7-8 to TRBJ2-7; TRBD2 might be the D (6 bases). V was clipped by 1 base and J by 0 bases, with 13 bases between them. The CDR3 sequence is 16 residues long. Germline loops: CDR1 SGHVS, CDR2 FQNEAQ. Written as DNA, the CDR3 is TGTGCCAGCAGCTTAGGGGGGGTAGCCCTCTCCTACGAGCAGTACTTC. Its translation: CASSLGGVALSYEQYF.

This sequence joins TRBV28 and TRBJ1-6; D remains unclear. The CDR3 length is 13 residues. The V end was cut by 3 bases, the J end by 9 bases, with 9 bases between. From germline, CDR1 is MDHEN and CDR2 SYDVKM. This CDR3 reads CASSFERASPLHF. CDR3 in DNA: TGTGCCAGCAGTTTTGAAAGGGCTTCACCCCTCCACTTT.

The chain joins TRBV7-6 to TRBJ2-1; the match to TRBD2 covers 9 bases. The CDR3 has 19 residues. V trimming: 1 base; J trimming: 1 base; junction bases outside the gene matches: 11. Germline V gene data show CDR1 as SGHVS and CDR2 as FNYEAQ. The CDR3 region is CASSLGRKVAGESYNEQFF. DNA for the CDR3: TGTGCCAGCAGCTTAGGAAGAAAAGTAGCGGGAGAGTCCTACAATGAGCAGTTCTTC.

This clone was seen just once. V and J are TRBV27 and TRBJ1-6; possibly TRBD1 for D (5 bases). Per germline, CDR1 MNHEY and CDR2 SMNVEV (reference sequence). The ends were cut back, 6 bases at V and 4 bases at J, with 22 bases in the middle. The CDR3 spans 18 residues. This CDR3 reads CASRPPPSAGLYNSPLHF. The CDR3 DNA is TGTGCCAGCAGGCCCCCCCCGTCGGCAGGGCTATATAATTCACCCCTCCACTTT.

This CDR3 is CASSVGWGVNTEAFF. The CDR3 DNA follows: TGTGCCAGCAGCGTAGGTTGGGGGGTGAACACTGAAGCTTTCTTT. The genes are TRBV9 and TRBJ1-1; a possible D gene is TRBD1 (5 bases). The CDR3 extends over 15 amino acids. Trimming pared 0 bases from V and 0 bases from J, leaving 9 bases between. Germline values: CDR1 SGDLS, CDR2 YYNGEE.

This clone was detected once. The sample holds other DNA sequences that translate to the same CDR3. CDR3 coding DNA: TGTGCCAGCCGAGACAATAGCAATCAGCCCCAGCATTTT. Translating it yields CASRDNSNQPQHF. The V call is TRBV19, the J call TRBJ1-5; D remains ambiguous. Germline CDR1 LNHDA, CDR2 SQIVND (reference sequence). CDR3 length equals 13 residues. The ends were cut back, 9 bases at V and 0 bases at J, with 9 bases in the middle. The entire variable domain, with the rest obtained from reference TRBV19 and TRBJ1-5, is as follows: DGGITQSPKYLFRKEGQNVTLSCEQNLNHDAMYWYRQDPGQGLRLIYYSQIVNDFQKGDIAEGYSVSREKKESFPLTVTSAQKNPTAFYLCASRDNSNQPQHFGDGTRLSIL.

The chain is built from TRBV21-1 and TRBJ1-5; TRBD1 is the table's D call, not checked against the DNA. TRBV21-1 is classified as a pseudogene. The CDR3 has 18 amino acids. The CDR3 sequence is CASSRKPTGDNSNQPQHF. The CDR3, as DNA: TGTGCCAGCAGCCGAAAACCTACAGGGGACAATAGCAATCAGCCCCAGCATTTT.

The chain employs TRBV7-2 and TRBJ2-7, with a possible D match to TRBD2 (7 bases). Per the germline V gene, CDR1 is SGHTA and CDR2 is FQGNSA. Trimming removed 3 bases from V and 5 bases from J, with 17 bases in between. The CDR3 is 15 residues long. CDR3 sequence reads: CASSLGAGEGNEQYF. For the CDR3, the DNA is TGTGCCAGCAGCTTGGGGGCGGGAGAGGGAAACGAGCAGTACTTC.

The gene calls are TRBV30 and TRBJ1-2, with D possibly being TRBD1 (6 bases). V lost 5 bases to trimming and J lost 1 base, with 8 bases between them. Germline CDR1 reads GTSNPN; CDR2 reads SVGIG (reference sequence). CDR3 length: 12 amino acids. The CDR3 here is CAWVRGNYGYTF. The CDR3 DNA reads as TGTGCCTGGGTCAGGGGTAACTATGGCTACACCTTC.

The CDR3, as DNA: TGTGCCAGCAACAAACTGGGAGGGTGGGACATTCAGTACTTC. This translates into CASNKLGGWDIQYF. The J gene is TRBJ2-4, the V gene TRBV9; 7 nucleotides match TRBD2. CDR3 length: 14 amino acids. The germline gives CDR1 SGDLS, CDR2 YYNGEE. V lost 6 bases, J lost 8 bases, and 11 bases stayed unmatched. Filled out from reference TRBV9 and TRBJ2-4, the complete variable domain reads DSGVTQTPKHLITATGQRVTLRCSPRSGDLSVYWYQQSLDQGLQFLIQYYNGEERAKGNILERFSAQQFPDLHSELNLSSLELGDSALYFCASNKLGGWDIQYFGAGTRLSVL.

The chain employs TRBV24-1 and TRBJ2-2; D may be TRBD2 (5 bases). This CDR3 comprises 14 residues. Per germline, CDR1 KGHDR and CDR2 SFDVKD. The V end lost 5 bases, the J end lost 5 bases, and 11 bases lay between the germline ends. CDR3 DNA: TGTGCCACCAGTGCAGGACTGGCAACCGGGGAGCTGTTTTTT. It yields the protein CATSAGLATGELFF.

The chain uses TRBV6-6 and TRBJ2-6; no firm D call. The CDR3 has 15 amino acids. Trimming removed 2 bases from V and 3 bases from J, with 8 bases in between. Per germline, CDR1 MNHNY and CDR2 SVGAGI (reference sequence). CDR3 nucleotides: TGTGCCAGCAGTTACCATGGGGATGGGGCCAACGTCCTGACTTTC. This encodes CASSYHGDGANVLTF.

The genes are TRBV4-3 and TRBJ2-2; 10 nucleotides agree with TRBD2. Germline V gene lookup returns CDR1 LGHNA and CDR2 YSLEER. V was clipped by 2 bases and J by 6 bases; unmatched bases: 6. The CDR3 is made up of 16 amino acids. CDR3 amino acids: CASSQLAGALSGELFF. The CDR3 nucleotides read TGCGCCAGCAGCCAACTAGCGGGAGCTCTCTCCGGGGAGCTGTTTTTT.

The chain joins TRBV9 to TRBJ1-3, with D hard to call. CDR3 length: 13 residues. Trimming removed 6 bases from V and 0 bases from J, with 7 bases in between. From germline, CDR1 is SGDLS and CDR2 YYNGEE. The CDR3: CASNKDSGNTIYF. The CDR3 region has the DNA TGTGCCAGCAATAAAGACTCTGGAAACACCATATATTTT.

V gene TRBV28 combines with J gene TRBJ2-2; the D gene is possibly TRBD2 (5 bases). Germline CDR1 MDHEN, CDR2 SYDVKM. The CDR3 is made up of 14 amino acids. V dropped 2 bases and J dropped 6 bases, with 10 bases sitting between them. Here the CDR3 reads CASSLRGKPGELFF. The DNA for the CDR3 is TGTGCCAGCAGTTTAAGAGGGAAACCCGGGGAGCTGTTTTTT.

This chain connects TRBV30 to TRBJ1-6, with 8 positions matching TRBD1. This CDR3 comprises 14 residues. The V gene's germline CDR1 is GTSNPN and CDR2 SVGIG (reference sequence). The J segment lost 7 bases and the V segment lost 5 bases, leaving 7 bases of the junction unmatched. CDR3 region: CAWLTGGANSPLHF. The CDR3 DNA reads as TGTGCCTGGCTCACAGGGGGGGCAAATTCACCCCTCCACTTT.

This clone was detected only once. The chain joins TRBV28 to TRBJ1-5, with D perhaps TRBD1 (6 bases). Trimming pared 6 bases from V and 10 bases from J, leaving 19 bases between. Germline lookup yields CDR1 MDHEN and CDR2 SYDVKM. This CDR3 is 14 amino acids long. The CDR3 is CASSPGQNRSPQHF. In DNA, the CDR3 is TGTGCCAGCAGCCCGGGACAAAACAGGTCTCCCCAGCATTTT.

The chain uses TRBV5-6 and TRBJ2-7; D is perhaps TRBD1 or TRBD2 (5 bases each). CDR1 and CDR2 from the germline V gene are SGHDT and YYEEEE. The V gene lost 1 base and the J gene lost 0 bases, with 11 bases spanning the gap. The CDR3 sequence is 15 residues long. CDR3 nucleotides: TGTGCCAGCAGCTTGCTGGGGACGGGCTCCTACGAGCAGTACTTC. The encoded protein is CASSLLGTGSYEQYF.